The rows below give T cell receptor beta chains drawn from one sample of a study of cytotoxic CD8 clonotypes in ibrutinib-treated CLL. Sequenced by immunoSEQ multiplex PCR; TCRdb stores in-frame clones only, minus some. Of about 200,000 clones in the sample, 70% were seen once. Sequenced material: PBMCs, taken after 12 months of ibrutinib treatment. The receptors originated from a human donor with chronic lymphocytic leukemia. Both conserved end residues are trimmed from each CDR3.

>TRBV21-1
ASNGLAVRGTQY
>TRBV7-3
ASSRDRPDEQY
>TRBV7-2
ASSRGGTTPRYT
>TRBV25-1
ASSEGGLAGSYEQY
>TRBV11-2
ASSLGGTQPQH
>TRBV7-9
ASSFGRDRRSSGANVLT
>TRBV29-1
SVSESSGNTIY
>TRBV7-3
ASRLTGDTEAF
>TRBV7-2
ASSLGWDTQY
>TRBV7-2
ASSSSVGNQPQH
>TRBV4-3
ASSQDKTSQETQY
>TRBV6-5
ASSYGQEYGYT
>TRBV7-8
ASSPRQGNSPLH
>TRBV5-1
ASSLGQENEQF
>TRBV4-3
ASSQDTTRPSYEQY
>TRBV19
ASSPRLVLGEQF
>TRBV30
AWRSGQGFSYEQF
>TRBV5-1
ASSLRRRDTEAF
>TRBV5-1
ASSSEGRAADTQY
>TRBV7-2
ASSPFSTSGTNEQF
>TRBV23-1
ASSHHQETQY
>TRBV6-6
ASGSAGYT
>TRBV7-2
ASSQRAVHT
>TRBV2
ASSARDGWPPL
>TRBV6-6
ASRPVGVQEQPQH